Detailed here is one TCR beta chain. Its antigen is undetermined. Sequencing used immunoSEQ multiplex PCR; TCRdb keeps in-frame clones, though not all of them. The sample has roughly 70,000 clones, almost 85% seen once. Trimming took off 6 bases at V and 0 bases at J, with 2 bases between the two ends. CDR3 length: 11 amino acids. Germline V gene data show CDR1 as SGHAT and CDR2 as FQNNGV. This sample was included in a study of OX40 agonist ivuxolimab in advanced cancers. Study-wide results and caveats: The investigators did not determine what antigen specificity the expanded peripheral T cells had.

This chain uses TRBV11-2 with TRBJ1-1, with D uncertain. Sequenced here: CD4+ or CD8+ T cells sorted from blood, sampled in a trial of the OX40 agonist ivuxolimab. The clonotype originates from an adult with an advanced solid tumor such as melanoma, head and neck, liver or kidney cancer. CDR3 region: CASSMNTEAFF. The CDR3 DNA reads TGTGCCAGCAGTATGAACACTGAAGCTTTCTTT.